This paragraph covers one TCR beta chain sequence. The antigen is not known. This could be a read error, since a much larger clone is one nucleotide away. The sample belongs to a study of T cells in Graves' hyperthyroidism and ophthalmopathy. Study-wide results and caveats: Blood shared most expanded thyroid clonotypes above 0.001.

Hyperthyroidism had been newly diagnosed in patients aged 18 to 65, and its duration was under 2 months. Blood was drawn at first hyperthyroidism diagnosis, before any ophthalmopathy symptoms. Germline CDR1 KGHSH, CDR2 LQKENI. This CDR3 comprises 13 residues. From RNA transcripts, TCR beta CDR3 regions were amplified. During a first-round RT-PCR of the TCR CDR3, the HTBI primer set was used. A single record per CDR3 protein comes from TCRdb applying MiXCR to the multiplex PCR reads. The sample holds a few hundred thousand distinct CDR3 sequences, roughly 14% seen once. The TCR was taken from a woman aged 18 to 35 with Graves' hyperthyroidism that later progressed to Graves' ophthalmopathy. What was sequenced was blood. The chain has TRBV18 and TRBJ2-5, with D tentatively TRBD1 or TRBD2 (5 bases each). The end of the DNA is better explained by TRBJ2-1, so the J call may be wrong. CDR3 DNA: TGTGCCAGCTCAAACAGGCAGGGAGAGACCCAGTTCTTC. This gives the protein CASSNRQGETQFF.